Following are 13 T cell receptor beta chains from one sample sequenced in a study of T cells in Graves' hyperthyroidism and ophthalmopathy. RNA transcripts yielded amplified TCR beta CDR3 regions. A set of HTBI primers served as the primers for a first-round RT-PCR of the TCR CDR3. TCRdb called the multiplex PCR reads again in MiXCR, with one record for every CDR3 protein. The profile shows 650,000 to 850,000 distinct CDR3 sequences, 15% to 20% of them singletons. The material sequenced was blood. The receptors derive from a woman aged 50 to 60 with Graves' hyperthyroidism that later progressed to Graves' ophthalmopathy.

This clonotype was observed a few times. This chain joins TRBV20-1 and TRBJ2-3, with TRBD2 matching over 8 bases. Germline V gene lookup returns CDR1 DFQATT and CDR2 SNEGSKA (reference sequence). The V and J ends lost 1 base and 2 bases, in that order; junction bases with no gene match: 8. The CDR3 has 16 residues. The CDR3 bases are TGCAGTGCTAGAGGCGACGCGGGGGGACTCACAGATACGCAGTATTTT. It is translated as CSARGDAGGLTDTQYF.

In its sample, this clonotype was seen many times. The chain joins TRBV12-3 or TRBV12-4 to TRBJ2-1, with a possible D match to TRBD2 (6 bases). There are 15 residues in the CDR3. V lost 8 bases and J lost 5, with 19 bases in between. The CDR3, as DNA: TGTGCCAGCTGCCGACCGGGACTCAAGCACAATGAGCAGTTCTTC. Amino acids: CASCRPGLKHNEQFF.

This clonotype has just a few counts. The genes are TRBV7-9 and TRBJ1-4, with D unresolved. This CDR3 has 14 residues. Germline-derived CDR1 and CDR2 are SEHNR and FQNEAQ (reference sequence). Deletions cut 5 bases from V and 4 bases from J, with 11 bases between. The CDR3 DNA is TGTGCCAGCAGCACAGCTAACCTTAATGAAAAACTGTTTTTT. Protein: CASSTANLNEKLFF.

This clonotype has only a few counts. The chain uses TRBV5-6 and TRBJ2-3, with TRBD2 identical over 16 bases. The V gene's germline CDR1 is SGHDT and CDR2 YYEEEE. The CDR3 spans 18 residues. Germline trimming cut 1 base from V and 4 bases from J; bases unmatched to any gene: 6. The CDR3 sequence: CASSLLGLAGGAADTQYF. The CDR3 DNA sequence: TGTGCCAGCAGCTTGCTGGGACTAGCGGGGGGGGCGGCAGATACGCAGTATTTT. The variable domain in full, with the rest retrieved from reference TRBV5-6 and TRBJ2-3, is DAGVTQSPTHLIKTRGQQVTLRCSPKSGHDTVSWYQQALGQGPQFIFQYYEEEERQRGNFPDRFSGHQFPNYSSELNVNALLLGDSALYLCASSLLGLAGGAADTQYFGPGTRLTVL.

This clonotype was found a few times. The chain couples TRBV5-6 to TRBJ2-1; 7 bases line up with TRBD2. Germline-derived CDR1 and CDR2 are SGHDT and YYEEEE. V shed 0 bases, J shed 4 bases, and the junction held 4 bases outside the gene matches. This CDR3 comprises 15 residues. DNA of the CDR3: TGTGCCAGCAGCTTGGGGGGGGGTTTTTACAATGAGCAGTTCTTC. This encodes CASSLGGGFYNEQFF.

This clonotype was counted between two and nine times. This chain connects TRBV5-1 to TRBJ2-1, with TRBD1 matching 11 bases. V lost 4 bases to trimming and J lost 4 bases; unmatched junction nucleotides: 1. The germline gives CDR1 SGHRS, CDR2 YFSETQ. The CDR3 contains 14 residues. The CDR3 bases are TGCGCCAGCAGCGGGACAGGGGGTTACAATGAGCAGTTCTTC. Amino acid sequence: CASSGTGGYNEQFF.

This clonotype has a count of ten or more. The chain links TRBV2 to TRBJ1-4; TRBD1 is a possible D gene (6 bases). V shed 4 bases and J shed 1 base, with 10 bases lying between them. This CDR3 spans 15 amino acids. Germline V lookup: CDR1 SNHLY, CDR2 FYNNEI. The CDR3 bases are TGTGCCAGCAGTGCCACAGGGAGAACTAATGAAAAACTGTTTTTT. Its translation is CASSATGRTNEKLFF.

This clonotype appeared a few times. This chain joins TRBV7-2 and TRBJ1-6; D unclear. Looked up from germline, CDR1 is SGHTA and CDR2 is FQGNSA. The CDR3 loop spans 15 amino acids. With 0 bases removed from V and 7 bases from J, the gap between germline ends came to 10 bases. CDR3 DNA: TGTGCCAGCAGCTTAGCACCCATTCAGAATTCACCCCTCCACTTT. The encoded protein is CASSLAPIQNSPLHF.

This clonotype was counted only a few times. The V gene is TRBV20-1, the J gene TRBJ2-7; the match to TRBD1 covers 7 bases. J lost 4 bases, V lost 4 bases, and 10 bases had no gene match. The CDR3 contains 14 residues. Germline CDR1 and CDR2: DFQATT and SNEGSKA (reference sequence). The CDR3 region is CSATGGTTKYEQYF. The CDR3 nucleotides are TGCAGTGCTACAGGGGGTACTACGAAGTACGAGCAGTACTTC.

This chain uses TRBV4-1 with TRBJ1-1; tentatively, D is TRBD1 (6 bases). Germline loops: CDR1 MGHRA, CDR2 YSYEKL. V was clipped by 0 bases and J by 3 bases, with 8 bases between them. CDR3 size: 14 residues. The CDR3 is CASSQDHRDTEAFF. The CDR3 region has the DNA TGCGCCAGCAGCCAAGATCACAGGGACACTGAAGCTTTCTTT.

This rearrangement joins TRBV27 to TRBJ1-5, with D possibly matching TRBD1 (6 bases). Germline CDR1 reads MNHEY; CDR2 reads SMNVEV (reference sequence). Trimming shortened V by 8 bases and J by 0 bases, and 14 bases separated the two germline ends. This CDR3 spans 15 amino acids. The chain's CDR3 is CASGRTVYSNQPQHF. CDR3 DNA: TGTGCCAGCGGTCGGACAGTTTATAGCAATCAGCCCCAGCATTTT.

This chain uses TRBV10-1 with TRBJ2-5; TRBD2 agrees at 10 bases. The CDR3 covers 16 residues. Germline V gene lookup returns CDR1 WNHNN and CDR2 SYGVQD (reference sequence). The V segment lost 0 bases and the J segment 5 bases; nucleotides outside the gene matches: 6. The CDR3 here is CASSESVAGGVETQYF. DNA for the CDR3: TGCGCCAGCAGTGAGTCGGTAGCGGGGGGAGTTGAGACCCAGTACTTC.

The genes are TRBV9 and TRBJ1-1, with a possible D match to TRBD1 (6 bases). The CDR3 is made up of 15 amino acids. Deletions cut 2 bases from V and 1 base from J, with 12 bases between. CDR1 and CDR2 (germline): SGDLS, YYNGEE. The CDR3 bases are TGTGCCAGCAGCGTCACCGGGACACCGAACACTGAAGCTTTCTTT. Its protein is CASSVTGTPNTEAFF.